This T cell receptor (beta chain) was retrieved from a study of T-cell reconstitution after alpha-beta-depleted transplantation in children. TCRbeta library construction was performed incorporating unique molecular identifiers. One entry per CDR3 protein results from TCRdb running MiXCR on the PCR reads. Of about 600,000 distinct CDR3 sequences in the sample, about 10% were seen once. The clonotype was recovered from a human donor who donated a stem cell graft to a child with acute myeloid leukemia. Sequenced material: PBMCs from the stem cell graft donor, taken from the stem cell graft.

The DNA of the CDR3 is TGTGCCAGTAAGGACCCTCTTCAGGCGCAGTATTTT. Translating gives CASKDPLQAQYF. The chain couples TRBV6-2 or TRBV6-3 to TRBJ2-3; D call uncertain. This CDR3 is built from 12 residues. Germline assignment: CDR1 MNHEY and CDR2 SVGEGT. Trimming cost V 9 bases and J 10 bases, with 17 bases left between them.